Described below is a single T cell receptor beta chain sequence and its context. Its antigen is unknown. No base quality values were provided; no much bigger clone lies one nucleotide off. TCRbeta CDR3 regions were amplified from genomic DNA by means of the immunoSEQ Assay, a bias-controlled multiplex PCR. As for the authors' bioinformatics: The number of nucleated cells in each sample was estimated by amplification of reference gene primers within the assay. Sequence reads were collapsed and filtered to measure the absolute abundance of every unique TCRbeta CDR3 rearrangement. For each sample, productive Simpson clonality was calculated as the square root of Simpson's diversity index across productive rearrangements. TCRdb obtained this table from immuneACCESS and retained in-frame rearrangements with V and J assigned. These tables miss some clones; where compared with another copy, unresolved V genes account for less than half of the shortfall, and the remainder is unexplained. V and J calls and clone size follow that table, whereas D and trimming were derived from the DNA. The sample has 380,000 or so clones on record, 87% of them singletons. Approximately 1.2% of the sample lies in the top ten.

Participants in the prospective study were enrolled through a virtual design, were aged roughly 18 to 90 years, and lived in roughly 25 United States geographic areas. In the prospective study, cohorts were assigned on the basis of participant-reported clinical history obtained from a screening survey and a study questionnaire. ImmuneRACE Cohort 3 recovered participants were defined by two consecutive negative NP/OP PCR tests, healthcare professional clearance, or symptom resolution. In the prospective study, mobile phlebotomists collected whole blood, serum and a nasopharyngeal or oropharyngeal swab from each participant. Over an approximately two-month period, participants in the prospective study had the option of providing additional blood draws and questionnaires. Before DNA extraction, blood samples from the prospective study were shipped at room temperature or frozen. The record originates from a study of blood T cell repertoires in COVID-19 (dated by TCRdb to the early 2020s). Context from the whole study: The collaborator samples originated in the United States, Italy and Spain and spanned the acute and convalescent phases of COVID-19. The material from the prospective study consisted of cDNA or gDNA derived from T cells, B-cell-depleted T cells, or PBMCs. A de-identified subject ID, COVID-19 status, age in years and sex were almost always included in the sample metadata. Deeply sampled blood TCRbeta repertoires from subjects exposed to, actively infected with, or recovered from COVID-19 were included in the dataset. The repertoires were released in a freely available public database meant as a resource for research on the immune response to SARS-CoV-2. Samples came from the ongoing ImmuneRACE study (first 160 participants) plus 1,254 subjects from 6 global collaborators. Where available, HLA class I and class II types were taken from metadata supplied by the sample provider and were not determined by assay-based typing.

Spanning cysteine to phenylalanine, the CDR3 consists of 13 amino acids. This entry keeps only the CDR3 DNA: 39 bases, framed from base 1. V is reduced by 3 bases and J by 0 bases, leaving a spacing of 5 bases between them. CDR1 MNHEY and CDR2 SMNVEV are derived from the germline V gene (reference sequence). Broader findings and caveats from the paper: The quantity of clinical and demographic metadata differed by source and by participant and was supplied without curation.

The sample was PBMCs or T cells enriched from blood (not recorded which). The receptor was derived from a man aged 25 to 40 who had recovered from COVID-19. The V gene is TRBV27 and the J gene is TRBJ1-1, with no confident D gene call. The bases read TGTGCCAGCAGTTTTGCGATGAACACTGAAGCTTTCTTT. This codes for CASSFAMNTEAFF.